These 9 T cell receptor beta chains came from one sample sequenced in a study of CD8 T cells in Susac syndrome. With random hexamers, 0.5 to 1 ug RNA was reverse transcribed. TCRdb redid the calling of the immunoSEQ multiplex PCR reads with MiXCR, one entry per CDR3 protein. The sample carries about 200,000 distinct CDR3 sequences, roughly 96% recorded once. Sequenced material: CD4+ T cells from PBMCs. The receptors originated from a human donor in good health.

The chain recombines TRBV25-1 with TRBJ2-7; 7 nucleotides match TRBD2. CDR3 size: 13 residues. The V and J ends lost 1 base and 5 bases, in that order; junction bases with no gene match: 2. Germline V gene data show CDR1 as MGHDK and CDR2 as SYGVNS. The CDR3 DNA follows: TGTGCCAGCAGTGAATTTGGGGGGGACGAGCAGTACGTC. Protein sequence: CASSEFGGDEQYV.

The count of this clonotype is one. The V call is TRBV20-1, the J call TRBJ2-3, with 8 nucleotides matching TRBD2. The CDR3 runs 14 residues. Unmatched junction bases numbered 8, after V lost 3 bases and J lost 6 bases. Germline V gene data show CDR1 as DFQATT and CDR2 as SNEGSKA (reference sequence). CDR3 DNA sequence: TGCAGTGCTAGGTGGCGGGGGGCGACGGATACGCAGTATTTT. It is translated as CSARWRGATDTQYF.

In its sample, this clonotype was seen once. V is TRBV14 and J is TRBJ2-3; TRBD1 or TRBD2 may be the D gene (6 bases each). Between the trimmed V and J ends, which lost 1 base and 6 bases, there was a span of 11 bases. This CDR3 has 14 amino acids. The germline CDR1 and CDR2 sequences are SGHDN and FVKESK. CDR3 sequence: CASSQVRGQDTQYF. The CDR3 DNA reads TGTGCCAGCAGCCAAGTTCGGGGGCAGGATACGCAGTATTTT.

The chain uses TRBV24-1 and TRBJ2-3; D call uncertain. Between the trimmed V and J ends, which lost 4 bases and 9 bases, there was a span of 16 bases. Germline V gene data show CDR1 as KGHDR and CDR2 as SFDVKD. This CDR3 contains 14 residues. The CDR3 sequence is CATSDPTSRGTQYF. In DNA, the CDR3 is TGTGCCACCAGTGACCCGACGTCGAGAGGCACGCAGTATTTT.

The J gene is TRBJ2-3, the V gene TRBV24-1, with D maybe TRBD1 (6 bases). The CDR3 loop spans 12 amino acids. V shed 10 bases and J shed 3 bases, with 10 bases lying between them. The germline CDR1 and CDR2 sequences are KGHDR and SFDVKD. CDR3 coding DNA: TGTGCCACAGCCGGGACAACAGATACGCAGTATTTT. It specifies CATAGTTDTQYF.

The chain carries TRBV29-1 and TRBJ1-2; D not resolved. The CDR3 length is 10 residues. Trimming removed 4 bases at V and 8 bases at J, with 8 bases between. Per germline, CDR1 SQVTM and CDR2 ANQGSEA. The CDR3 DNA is TGCAGCGTTGGGGATCGGGGCTACACCTTC. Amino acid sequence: CSVGDRGYTF.

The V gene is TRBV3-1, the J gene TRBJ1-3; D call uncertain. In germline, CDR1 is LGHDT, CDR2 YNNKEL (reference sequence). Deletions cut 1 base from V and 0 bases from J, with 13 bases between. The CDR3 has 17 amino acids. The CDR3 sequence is CASSQVGHSSSGNTIYF. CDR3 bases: TGTGCCAGCAGCCAAGTAGGGCATTCTAGCTCTGGAAACACCATATATTTT.

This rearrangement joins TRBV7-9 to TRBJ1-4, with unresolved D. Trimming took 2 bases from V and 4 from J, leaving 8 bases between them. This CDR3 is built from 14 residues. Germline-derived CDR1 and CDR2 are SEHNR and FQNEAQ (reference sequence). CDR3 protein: CASSLWQDNEKLFF. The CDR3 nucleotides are TGTGCCAGCAGCTTATGGCAGGATAATGAAAAACTGTTTTTT.

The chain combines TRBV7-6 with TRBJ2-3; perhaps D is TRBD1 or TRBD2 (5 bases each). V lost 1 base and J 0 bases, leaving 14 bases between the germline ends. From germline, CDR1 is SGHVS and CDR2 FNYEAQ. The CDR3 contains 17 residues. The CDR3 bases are TGTGCCAGCAGCTTAGGGGTCGGGGCGGCCAGCACAGATACGCAGTATTTT. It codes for CASSLGVGAASTDTQYF.